These 13 T cell receptor beta chains originate from one sample sequenced in a study of T cell changes during pregnancy in multiple sclerosis (dated by TCRdb to 2018 to 2020). Libraries came from the immunoSEQ multiplex PCR assay. This immuneACCESS table, as held by TCRdb, lists in-frame sequences with V and J called but not all clones. Of the missing ones, under half trace to an unresolved V gene in checked studies; the others have no known cause. A total of about 40,000 clones appear in this sample, 85% to 90% of them only once. 4.7% of the sample is taken by the ten largest. The sequenced sample was peripheral blood, obtained in the second trimester of pregnancy. These receptors were obtained from a female donor in good health, enrolled as a control in a pregnancy study.

The chain carries TRBV4-3 and TRBJ1-1; D is unresolved. The germline CDR1 and CDR2 sequences are LGHNA and YSLEER. There are 13 residues in the CDR3. Deletions cut 5 bases from V and 5 bases from J, with 12 bases between. The CDR3 protein is CASSGSPGTEAFF. The CDR3, as DNA: TGCGCCAGCAGCGGGTCACCAGGAACTGAAGCTTTCTTT.

This chain connects TRBV14 to TRBJ2-3; D is uncertain. Germline-derived CDR1 and CDR2 are SGHDN and FVKESK. CDR3 length: 14 residues. The V end was cut by 4 bases, the J end by 2 bases, with 10 bases between. In DNA form, the CDR3 reads TGTGCCAGCAGCCCACATGTGCTCACAGATACGCAGTATTTT. Its protein is CASSPHVLTDTQYF.

This rearrangement joins TRBV6-6 to TRBJ2-1, with a weak D call TRBD2 (6 bases). The CDR3 has 15 amino acids. V was shortened by 2 bases and J by 7 bases, with 15 bases between the two germline ends. Germline V gene lookup returns CDR1 MNHNY and CDR2 SVGAGI (reference sequence). This CDR3 is CASSYGAGRMNEQFF. CDR3 bases: TGTGCCAGCAGTTACGGGGCGGGAAGAATGAATGAGCAGTTCTTC.

This clone was detected only once. The rearrangement links TRBV5-1 to TRBJ2-3, with TRBD2 matching over 11 bases. Germline assignment: CDR1 SGHRS and CDR2 YFSETQ. The V segment lost 7 bases and the J segment 1 base; nucleotides outside the gene matches: 5. The CDR3 has 15 amino acids. The CDR3 region has the DNA TGCGCCAGCGGTATAGCGGGAGGGGGCACAGATACGCAGTATTTT. Encoded protein: CASGIAGGGTDTQYF.

In its sample, this clone was seen once. V usage is TRBV30 and J usage is TRBJ1-2, with D unclear. Per germline, CDR1 GTSNPN and CDR2 SVGIG (reference sequence). The V gene lost 4 bases and the J gene lost 3 bases, with 12 bases spanning the gap. This CDR3 has 13 amino acids. Here the CDR3 DNA reads TGTGCCTGGAAGGGAGGGAAGGACTATGGCTACACCTTC. Translation: CAWKGGKDYGYTF.

The genes are TRBV6-6 and TRBJ1-5; D perhaps matches TRBD1 (5 bases). Germline lookup yields CDR1 MNHNY and CDR2 SVGAGI (reference sequence). The CDR3 spans 15 residues. V lost 6 bases to trimming and J lost 4 bases, with 16 bases between them. CDR3 protein: CASSLGMGGNQPQHF. The CDR3 DNA reads as TGTGCCAGCAGCCTAGGGATGGGGGGGAATCAGCCCCAGCATTTT.

On this clone itself: At one of its ends the junction is not consistent with the germline gene, which may arise from a read error. The V gene is TRBV7-2, the J gene TRBJ1-5, with D tentatively TRBD1 (6 bases). CDR1 SGHTA and CDR2 FQGNSA come from the germline V gene. The CDR3 loop spans 16 amino acids. In DNA, the CDR3 is TGTGCTAGCAGCCAAAGCGGGGGGCGAACCAATCAGCCCCAGCATTTT. Its protein product is CASSQSGGRTNQPQHF.

The chain carries TRBV11-3 and TRBJ2-3; the match to TRBD2 covers 7 bases. With 1 base clipped from V and 4 bases from J, the junction kept 14 bases outside the gene matches. Germline V lookup: CDR1 SGHNT, CDR2 YENEEA. The CDR3 is made up of 18 amino acids. The CDR3 region is CASSLARRGLGDADTQYF. In DNA form, the CDR3 reads TGTGCCAGCAGCTTAGCCCGCCGCGGACTAGGGGATGCAGATACGCAGTATTTT. Variable domain in full (rest from reference TRBV11-3 and TRBJ2-3): EAGVVQSPRYKIIEKKQPVAFWCNPISGHNTLYWYLQNLGQGPELLIRYENEEAVDDSQLPKDRFSAERLKGVDSTLKIQPAELGDSAVYLCASSLARRGLGDADTQYFGPGTRLTVL.

The chain combines TRBV7-9 with TRBJ2-2, with 7 bases identical to TRBD2. The CDR3 loop spans 17 amino acids. With 0 bases clipped from V and 4 bases from J, the junction kept 8 bases outside the gene matches. Germline assignment: CDR1 SEHNR and CDR2 FQNEAQ (reference sequence). CDR3 sequence (DNA): TGTGCCAGCAGCTTAGCTTCAAGCGGGAAGATCACCGGGGAGCTGTTTTTT. The encoded protein is CASSLASSGKITGELFF.

V usage is TRBV30 and J usage is TRBJ1-6; D may be TRBD1 (6 bases). The CDR3 sequence is 16 residues long. The germline V gene has CDR1 GTSNPN and CDR2 SVGIG (reference sequence). Trimming shortened V by 5 bases and J by 4 bases, and 18 bases separated the two germline ends. The CDR3 loop is CAWGNLGGSYNSPLHF. DNA of the CDR3: TGTGCCTGGGGAAACTTAGGGGGAAGTTATAATTCACCCCTCCACTTT. The entire variable domain, with the rest obtained from reference TRBV30 and TRBJ1-6, is as follows: SQTIHQWPATLVQPVGSPLSLECTVEGTSNPNLYWYRQAAGRGLQLLFYSVGIGQISSEVPQNLSASRPQDRQFILSSKKLLLSDSGFYLCAWGNLGGSYNSPLHFGNGTRLTVT.

The J gene is TRBJ2-5, the V gene TRBV6-1; 10 nucleotides align to TRBD2. CDR1 and CDR2 (germline): MNHNS, SASEGT. Losses at the gene ends were 3 bases for V and 7 bases for J; bases not matched to a gene: 5. The length of the CDR3 is 14 residues. CDR3 residues: CASSDRSGGGTQYF. Written as DNA, the CDR3 is TGTGCCAGCAGTGATCGCAGCGGGGGGGGGACCCAGTACTTC.

The chain links TRBV18 to TRBJ1-3; TRBD1 agrees at 9 bases. Looked up from germline, CDR1 is KGHSH and CDR2 is LQKENI. The CDR3 is made up of 12 amino acids. With 2 bases clipped from V and 12 bases from J, the junction kept 2 bases outside the gene matches. CDR3 residues: CASSPGQGHIYF. CDR3 in DNA: TGTGCCAGCTCACCAGGACAGGGGCACATATATTTT.

The V and J genes are TRBV19 and TRBJ2-7, with D tentatively TRBD1 (6 bases). V was clipped by 5 bases and J by 3 bases, with 14 bases between them. Germline CDR1 LNHDA, CDR2 SQIVND (reference sequence). This CDR3 contains 14 residues. The CDR3 spells CASSAQTGYYEQYF. CDR3 DNA sequence: TGTGCCAGTAGTGCCCAAACAGGGTACTACGAGCAGTACTTC.